This paragraph reports one TCR beta chain. Original data processing: Using reference gene primer amplification, nucleated cell counts were estimated. Some clones are missing from TCRdb's copy, which holds only in-frame ones; the method was immunoSEQ multiplex PCR. V, J and clone size were drawn from that table, and D and trimming were deduced from the DNA. The sample includes approximately 210,000 clones, around 86% of them seen just once. The data derive from a study of blood T cell repertoires in COVID-19. Study-level background: Material from acute and convalescent COVID-19 was sourced from the United States, Italy and Spain. The cDNA or gDNA used as material had been derived from T cells, B-cell-depleted T cells, or PBMCs.

In germline, CDR1 is SGHVS, CDR2 FNYEAQ. This CDR3 is 17 amino acids long. J lost 0 bases, V lost 5 bases, and 8 bases had no gene match. The chain carries TRBV7-6 and TRBJ2-4, with TRBD2 identical over 9 bases. The source is a man aged 25 to 40 who had recovered from COVID-19. The sample comprised peripheral blood. The CDR3, as DNA: TGTGCCAGCAGCCCCTCTGGGCGGGGGGGAGCCAAAAACATTCAGTACTTC. Its translation is CASSPSGRGGAKNIQYF.